Below are 17 T cell receptor beta chains sequenced from a single sample in a study of T cells in Graves' hyperthyroidism and ophthalmopathy. Amplification of TCR beta CDR3 regions used RNA as the template. HTBI primers drove first-round RT-PCR of the TCR CDR3. MiXCR was run by TCRdb on the multiplex PCR reads, yielding one entry per CDR3 protein. Of over 250,000 distinct CDR3 sequences listed, 25% to 30% are singletons. The material sequenced was blood. The source of these receptors is a man between 35 and 55 years old with Graves' hyperthyroidism that later progressed to Graves' ophthalmopathy.

This clonotype has at least ten counts. The chain links TRBV5-1 to TRBJ2-2; 7 bases align to TRBD1. This CDR3 comprises 15 residues. V trimming: 4 bases; J trimming: 5 bases; junction bases outside the gene matches: 8. From germline, CDR1 is SGHRS and CDR2 YFSETQ. The CDR3 DNA reads TGCGCCAGCAGCCCAGGACAGGTTGAGACCGGGGAGCTGTTTTTT. Translating it yields CASSPGQVETGELFF.

This clonotype was found many times. V and J are TRBV7-9 and TRBJ2-7; the match to TRBD2 covers 7 bases. V lost 1 base to trimming and J lost 2 bases; unmatched junction nucleotides: 5. Germline V gene data show CDR1 as SEHNR and CDR2 as FQNEAQ (reference sequence). The CDR3 has 15 amino acids. The CDR3 nucleotides read TGTGCCAGCAGCTTAGTCGGGAGGAACCCCTACGAGCAGTACTTC. Its translation is CASSLVGRNPYEQYF.

This clonotype was detected ten times or more. Here the CDR3 reads CASSYGSGGSSYEQYF. DNA of the CDR3: TGTGCCAGCAGTTACGGCTCTGGCGGGAGTTCCTACGAGCAGTACTTC. V usage is TRBV6-2 or TRBV6-3 and J usage is TRBJ2-7; 7 positions match TRBD2. This CDR3 is 16 amino acids long. Germline CDR1 and CDR2: MNHEY and SVGEGT. The trim removed 2 bases at V and 1 base at J, leaving 8 bases unmatched.

V and J are TRBV6-1 and TRBJ2-5, with 9 positions matching TRBD1. CDR3 size: 16 residues. Germline-derived CDR1 and CDR2 are MNHNS and SASEGT. V lost 6 bases and J lost 1; bases outside the gene matches: 9. DNA for the CDR3: TGTGCCAGCAGGCCCGACGGGACAGGGTTCCAAGAGACCCAGTACTTC. Amino acid sequence: CASRPDGTGFQETQYF.

The V and J genes are TRBV4-3 and TRBJ2-2; possible D gene TRBD1, 5 bases. Germline V gene sequence: CDR1 LGHNA, CDR2 YSLEER. The V and J ends lost 4 bases and 6 bases respectively, with 21 bases between them. The CDR3 is 17 residues long. CDR3 DNA: TGCGCCAGCAGCCCACAGTCTGGCCAGGGCGCGGCCGGGGAGCTGTTTTTT. Encoded protein: CASSPQSGQGAAGELFF.

This clonotype has ten or more counts. The V and J genes are TRBV6-1 and TRBJ2-2; possibly TRBD2 for D (6 bases). The CDR3 totals 16 residues. Trimming stripped 0 bases from V and 6 bases from J, with 14 bases between. CDR1 is MNHNS and CDR2 is SASEGT in the germline V gene. As DNA, the CDR3 is TGTGCCAGCAGTGAAGCGCGAGGAGGGAGATCCGGGGAGCTGTTTTTT. As protein: CASSEARGGRSGELFF.

This clonotype has a count of ten or more. The chain carries TRBV20-1 and TRBJ1-5; 7 bases map to TRBD1. This CDR3 has 14 amino acids. The V gene's germline CDR1 is DFQATT and CDR2 SNEGSKA (reference sequence). With 6 bases clipped from V and 1 base from J, the junction kept 6 bases outside the gene matches. The CDR3 here is CSAWDRMSNQPQHF. The CDR3 DNA sequence: TGCAGTGCCTGGGACAGAATGAGCAATCAGCCCCAGCATTTT.

J is TRBJ1-1 and V is TRBV6-1; D ambiguous. Germline CDR1 reads MNHNS; CDR2 reads SASEGT. The CDR3 is 12 residues long. The V gene lost 4 bases and the J gene lost 4 bases, with 7 bases spanning the gap. The CDR3 sequence is CASSGLGTEAFF. The CDR3 DNA follows: TGTGCCAGCAGTGGCCTAGGCACTGAAGCTTTCTTT.

This clonotype was seen many times. The chain links TRBV5-1 to TRBJ2-2, with D maybe TRBD1 (5 bases). Trimming left V 5 bases short and J 7 bases short, with 15 bases between. In germline, CDR1 is SGHRS, CDR2 YFSETQ. The CDR3 runs 14 residues. Written as DNA, the CDR3 is TGCGCCAGCAGACCGGAATCGCAGGGCGGGGAGCTGTTTTTT. Translation gives CASRPESQGGELFF.

The table lists this clonotype with many counts. The rearrangement joins TRBV7-8 to TRBJ2-7; D is unclear. Germline loops: CDR1 SGHVS, CDR2 FQNEAQ. Trimming shortened V by 5 bases and J by 2 bases, and 13 bases separated the two germline ends. This CDR3 is built from 14 residues. In DNA form, the CDR3 reads TGTGCCAGCAGCCCCTTCACACATACCTACGAGCAGTACTTC. It translates to CASSPFTHTYEQYF.

This clonotype was seen repeatedly, ten times or more. The V and J genes are TRBV29-1 and TRBJ1-5; D unclear. The V end lost 6 bases, the J end lost 0 bases, and 18 bases lay between the germline ends. CDR1 SQVTM and CDR2 ANQGSEA come from the germline V gene. CDR3 length: 16 residues. CDR3 loop: CSVAYSGRYSNQPQHF. CDR3 nucleotides: TGCAGCGTCGCCTATTCGGGCCGGTATAGCAATCAGCCCCAGCATTTT.

The chain couples TRBV12-3 or TRBV12-4 to TRBJ2-7, with 16 bases matching TRBD2. After removal of 7 bases from V and 7 bases from J, the junction contained 16 bases not matched to a gene. CDR3 length: 18 amino acids. CDR3 sequence reads: CASTRSGTSGRAGGEQYF. For the CDR3, the DNA is TGTGCCAGCACACGGTCCGGGACTAGCGGGAGGGCAGGAGGGGAGCAGTACTTC.

This clonotype came up many times. The chain combines TRBV19 with TRBJ1-2; D is possibly TRBD1 (6 bases). Germline V CDR1 and CDR2: LNHDA, SQIVND (reference sequence). The CDR3 is 14 amino acids. V was shortened by 0 bases and J by 4 bases, with 9 bases between the two germline ends. The CDR3 spells CASSIEQGPYGYTF. CDR3 bases: TGTGCCAGTAGTATAGAACAGGGACCCTATGGCTACACCTTC.

This chain connects TRBV6-5 to TRBJ1-2, with 7 bases fitting TRBD1. The ends lost 4 bases at V and 5 bases at J; junction bases unmatched: 10. This CDR3 comprises 15 residues. Germline V CDR1 and CDR2: MNHEY, SVGAGI. The chain's CDR3 is CASSFTGDVRYGYTF. CDR3 coding DNA: TGTGCCAGCAGTTTTACAGGGGATGTCCGTTATGGCTACACCTTC.

This clonotype was counted ten times or more. The rearrangement links TRBV27 to TRBJ1-5, with TRBD1 matching 7 bases. Germline V gene lookup returns CDR1 MNHEY and CDR2 SMNVEV (reference sequence). The CDR3 is 17 residues long. V dropped 8 bases and J dropped 7; count of bases not matched to a gene: 20. The CDR3 region is CASARGKATGVGQPQHF. CDR3 DNA: TGTGCCAGCGCACGGGGTAAAGCCACAGGGGTTGGGCAGCCCCAGCATTTT.

This clonotype was counted at least ten times. V and J are TRBV7-2 and TRBJ1-1, with TRBD1 as a possible D gene (5 bases). V was pared by 0 bases and J by 6 bases, with 8 bases between. Germline V gene data show CDR1 as SGHTA and CDR2 as FQGNSA. CDR3 length: 13 residues. The CDR3 region has the DNA TGTGCCAGCAGCTTAGCCAGGGCTGCTGAAGCTTTCTTT. Encoded protein: CASSLARAAEAFF.

The table lists this clonotype with many counts. This sequence joins TRBV6-1 and TRBJ1-2, with a possible D match to TRBD1 (6 bases). Trimming cost V 6 bases and J 8 bases, with 13 bases left between them. From germline, CDR1 is MNHNS and CDR2 SASEGT. This CDR3 has 12 residues. The CDR3 loop reads CASRQTGGGYTF. The CDR3 coding sequence is TGTGCCAGCAGACAGACAGGAGGGGGCTACACCTTC.